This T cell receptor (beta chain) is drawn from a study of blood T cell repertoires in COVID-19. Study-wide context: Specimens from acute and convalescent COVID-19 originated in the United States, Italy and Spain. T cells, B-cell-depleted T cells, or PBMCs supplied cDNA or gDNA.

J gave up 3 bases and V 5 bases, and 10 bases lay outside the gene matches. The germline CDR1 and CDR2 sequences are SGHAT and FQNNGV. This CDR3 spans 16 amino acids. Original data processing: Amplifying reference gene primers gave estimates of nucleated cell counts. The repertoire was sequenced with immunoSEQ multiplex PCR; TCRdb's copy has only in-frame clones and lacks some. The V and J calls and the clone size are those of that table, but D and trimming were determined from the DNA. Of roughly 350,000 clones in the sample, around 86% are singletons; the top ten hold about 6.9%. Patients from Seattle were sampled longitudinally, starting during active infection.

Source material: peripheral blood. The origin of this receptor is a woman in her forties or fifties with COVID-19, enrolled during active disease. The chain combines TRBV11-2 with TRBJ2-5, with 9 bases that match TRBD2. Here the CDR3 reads CASSIPGLATKETQYF. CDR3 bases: TGTGCCAGCAGCATACCCGGACTAGCGACTAAAGAGACCCAGTACTTC.